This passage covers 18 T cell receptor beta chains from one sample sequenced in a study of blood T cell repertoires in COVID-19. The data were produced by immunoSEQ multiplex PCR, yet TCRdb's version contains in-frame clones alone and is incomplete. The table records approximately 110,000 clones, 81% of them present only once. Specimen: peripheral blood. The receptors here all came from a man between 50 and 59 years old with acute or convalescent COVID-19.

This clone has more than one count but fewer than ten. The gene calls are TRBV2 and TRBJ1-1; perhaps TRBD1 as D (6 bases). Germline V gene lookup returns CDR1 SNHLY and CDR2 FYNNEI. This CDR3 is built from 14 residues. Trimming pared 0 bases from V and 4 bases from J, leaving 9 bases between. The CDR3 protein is CASSEARGGTEAFF. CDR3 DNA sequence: TGTGCCAGCAGTGAAGCTAGGGGGGGCACTGAAGCTTTCTTT.

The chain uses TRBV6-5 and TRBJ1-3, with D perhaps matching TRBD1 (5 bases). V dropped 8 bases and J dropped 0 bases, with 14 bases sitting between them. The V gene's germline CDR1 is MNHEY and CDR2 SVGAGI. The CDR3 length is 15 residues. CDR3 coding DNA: TGTGCCAGCTCTGAGCGGGGGAACTCTGGAAACACCATATATTTT. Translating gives CASSERGNSGNTIYF.

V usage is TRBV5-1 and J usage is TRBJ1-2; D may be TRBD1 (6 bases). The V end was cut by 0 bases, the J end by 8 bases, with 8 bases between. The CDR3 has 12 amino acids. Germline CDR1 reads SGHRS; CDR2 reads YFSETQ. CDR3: CASSLDREGYTF. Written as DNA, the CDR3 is TGCGCCAGCAGCTTGGACAGGGAAGGCTACACCTTC.

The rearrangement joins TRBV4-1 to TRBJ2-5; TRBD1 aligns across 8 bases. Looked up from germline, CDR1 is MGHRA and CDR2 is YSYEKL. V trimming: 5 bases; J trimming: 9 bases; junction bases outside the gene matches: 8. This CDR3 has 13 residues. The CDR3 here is CASSDRGQGAQYF. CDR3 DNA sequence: TGCGCCAGCAGCGACAGGGGTCAAGGAGCCCAGTACTTC.

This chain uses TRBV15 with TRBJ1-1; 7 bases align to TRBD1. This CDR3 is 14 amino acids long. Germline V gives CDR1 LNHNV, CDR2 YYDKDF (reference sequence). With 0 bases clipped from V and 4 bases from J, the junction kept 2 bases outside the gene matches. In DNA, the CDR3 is TGTGCCACCAGCAGAGAACAGGGGCGCACTGAAGCTTTCTTT. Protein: CATSREQGRTEAFF. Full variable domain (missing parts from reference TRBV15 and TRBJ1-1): DAMVIQNPRYQVTQFGKPVTLSCSQTLNHNVMYWYQQKSSQAPKLLFHYYDKDFNNEADTPDNFQSRRPNTSFCFLDIRSPGLGDTAMYLCATSREQGRTEAFFGQGTRLTVV.

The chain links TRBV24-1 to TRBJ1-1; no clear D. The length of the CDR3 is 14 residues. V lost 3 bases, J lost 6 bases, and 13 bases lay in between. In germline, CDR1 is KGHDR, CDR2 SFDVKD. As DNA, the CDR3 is TGTGCCACCAGTGATACACAGAGGGAAGCTGAAGCTTTCTTT. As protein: CATSDTQREAEAFF.

In nucleotides, the CDR3 is TGTGCCAGCAGACTTGGACAGGGAACTAATGAAAAACTGTTTTTT. Translating it yields CASRLGQGTNEKLFF. The V and J genes are TRBV6-5 and TRBJ1-4, with 8 bases aligning to TRBD1. V shed 6 bases and J 1 base; nucleotides not matched to a gene: 4. Germline V lookup: CDR1 MNHEY, CDR2 SVGAGI. This CDR3 has 15 residues.

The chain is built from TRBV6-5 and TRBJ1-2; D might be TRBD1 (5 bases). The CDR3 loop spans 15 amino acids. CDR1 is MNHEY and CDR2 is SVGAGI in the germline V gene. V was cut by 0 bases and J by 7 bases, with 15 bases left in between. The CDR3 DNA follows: TGTGCCAGCAGTTACTCTGGTCCTCCCCAGGGTGGCTACACCTTC. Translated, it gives CASSYSGPPQGGYTF.

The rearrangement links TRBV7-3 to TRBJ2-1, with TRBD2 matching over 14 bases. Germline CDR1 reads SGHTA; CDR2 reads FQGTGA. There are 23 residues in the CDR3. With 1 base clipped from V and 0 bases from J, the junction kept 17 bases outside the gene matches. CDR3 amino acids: CASSLISRVGTSGGPSSYNEQFF. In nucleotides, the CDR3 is TGTGCCAGCAGCTTAATTAGTAGGGTAGGGACTAGCGGGGGCCCGAGCTCCTACAATGAGCAGTTCTTC. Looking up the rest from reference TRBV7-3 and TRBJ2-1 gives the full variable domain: GAGVSQTPSNKVTEKGKYVELRCDPISGHTALYWYRQSLGQGPEFLIYFQGTGAADDSGLPNDRFFAVRPEGSVSTLKIQRTERGDSAVYLCASSLISRVGTSGGPSSYNEQFFGPGTRLTVL.

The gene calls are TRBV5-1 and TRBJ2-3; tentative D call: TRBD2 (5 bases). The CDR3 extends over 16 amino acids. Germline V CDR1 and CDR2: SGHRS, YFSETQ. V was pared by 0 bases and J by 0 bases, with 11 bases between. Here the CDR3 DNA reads TGCGCCAGCAGCTTGGGGGTTGGGAGTAGCACAGATACGCAGTATTTT. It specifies CASSLGVGSSTDTQYF.

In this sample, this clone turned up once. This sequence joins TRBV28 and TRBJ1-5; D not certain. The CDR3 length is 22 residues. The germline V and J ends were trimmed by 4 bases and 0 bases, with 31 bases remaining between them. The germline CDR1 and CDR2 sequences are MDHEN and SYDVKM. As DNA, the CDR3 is TGTGCCAGCAGTTCATTATATGGCCAACCTGATTTCTTCCTTTATAGCAATCAGCCCCAGCATTTT. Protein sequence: CASSSLYGQPDFFLYSNQPQHF. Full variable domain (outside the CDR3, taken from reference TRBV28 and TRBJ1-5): DVKVTQSSRYLVKRTGEKVFLECVQDMDHENMFWYRQDPGLGLRLIYFSYDVKMKEKGDIPEGYSVSREKKERFSLILESASTNQTSMYLCASSSLYGQPDFFLYSNQPQHFGDGTRLSIL.

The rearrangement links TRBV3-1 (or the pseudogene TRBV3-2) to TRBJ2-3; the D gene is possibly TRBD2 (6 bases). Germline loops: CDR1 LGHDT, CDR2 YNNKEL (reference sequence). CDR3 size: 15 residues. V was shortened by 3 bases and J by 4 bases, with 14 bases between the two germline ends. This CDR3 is CASSHAGPRADTQYF. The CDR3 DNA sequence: TGTGCCAGCAGCCACGCGGGGCCCCGGGCAGATACGCAGTATTTT.

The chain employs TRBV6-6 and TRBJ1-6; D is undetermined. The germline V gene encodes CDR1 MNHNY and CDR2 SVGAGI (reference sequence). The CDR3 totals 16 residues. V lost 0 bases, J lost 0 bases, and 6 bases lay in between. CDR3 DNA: TGTGCCAGCAGTTACTCCACTGCCTCCTATAATTCACCCCTCCACTTT. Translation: CASSYSTASYNSPLHF.

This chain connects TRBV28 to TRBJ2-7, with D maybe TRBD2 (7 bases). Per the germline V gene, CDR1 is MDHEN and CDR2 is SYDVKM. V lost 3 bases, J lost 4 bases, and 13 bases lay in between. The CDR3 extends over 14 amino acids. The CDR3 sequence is CASSLGHGGYEQYF. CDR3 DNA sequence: TGTGCCAGCAGTTTGGGACACGGGGGGTACGAGCAGTACTTC.

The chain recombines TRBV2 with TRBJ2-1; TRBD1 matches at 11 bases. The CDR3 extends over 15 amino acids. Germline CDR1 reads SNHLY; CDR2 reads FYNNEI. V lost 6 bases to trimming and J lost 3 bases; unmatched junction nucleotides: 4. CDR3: CASRRGTGGYNEQFF. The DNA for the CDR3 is TGTGCCAGCAGAAGAGGGACAGGGGGCTACAATGAGCAGTTCTTC.

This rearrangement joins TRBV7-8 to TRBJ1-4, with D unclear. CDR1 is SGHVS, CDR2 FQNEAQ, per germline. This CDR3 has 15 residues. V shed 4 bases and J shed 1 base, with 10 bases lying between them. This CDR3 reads CASSSSGITNEKLFF. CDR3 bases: TGTGCCAGCAGCTCATCCGGGATAACTAATGAAAAACTGTTTTTT.

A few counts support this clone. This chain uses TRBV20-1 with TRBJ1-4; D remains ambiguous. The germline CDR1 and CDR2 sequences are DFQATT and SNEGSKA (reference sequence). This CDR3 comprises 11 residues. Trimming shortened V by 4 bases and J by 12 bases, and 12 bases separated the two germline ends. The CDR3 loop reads CSAKRAGQLFF. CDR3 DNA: TGCAGTGCTAAGAGGGCAGGACAACTGTTTTTT.

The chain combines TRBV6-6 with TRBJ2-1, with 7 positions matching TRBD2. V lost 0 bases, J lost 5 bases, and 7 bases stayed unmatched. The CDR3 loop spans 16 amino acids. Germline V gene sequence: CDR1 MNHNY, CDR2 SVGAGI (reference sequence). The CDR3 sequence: CASSYSVVGGDNEQFF. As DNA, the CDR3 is TGTGCCAGCAGTTACTCGGTGGTTGGGGGGGACAATGAGCAGTTCTTC.